A single sample gave rise to the 29 T cell receptor beta chains below, sequenced in a study of T cell repertoires in cytomegalovirus infection. MiXCR was run by TCRdb on the reads, yielding one entry per CDR3 protein. The repertoire holds 630,000 or so distinct CDR3 sequences, with less than 25% as singletons. Sequencing used CD8+ T cells from PBMCs. These receptor sequences come from a human donor in good health (CMV status not recorded). Some clones in this sample may be carry-over from other donors' samples.

The sample holds a few counts of this clonotype. The chain recombines TRBV12-3 or TRBV12-4 with TRBJ1-2, with D unclear. Trimming pared 6 bases from V and 5 bases from J, leaving 19 bases between. This CDR3 region has 15 residues. In nucleotides, the CDR3 is TGTGCCAGCAGCCCGATCTTAAGCCCACCTTATGGCTACACCTTC. Translation gives CASSPILSPPYGYTF.

This clonotype was observed a few times. The V call is TRBV15, the J call TRBJ2-7, with 7 bases that match TRBD2. Germline CDR1 is LNHNV and CDR2 is YYDKDF (reference sequence). The CDR3 spans 18 residues. The V segment lost 0 bases and the J segment 0 bases; nucleotides outside the gene matches: 11. The CDR3 sequence is CATSRDLNPAGSSYEQYV. The CDR3, as DNA: TGTGCCACCAGCAGAGATCTTAACCCAGCGGGGTCCTCCTACGAGCAGTACGTC.

This clonotype was counted between two and nine times. J is TRBJ2-1 and V is TRBV2; D gene ambiguous. In germline, CDR1 is SNHLY, CDR2 FYNNEI. Trimming cost V 7 bases and J 4 bases, with 5 bases left between them. CDR3 size: 11 residues. Written as DNA, the CDR3 is TGTGCCAGCATCGTGTACAATGAGCAGTTCTTC. It encodes CASIVYNEQFF.

This clonotype was seen once. DNA of the CDR3: TGTGCCAGCAGCCAGGAAGCGGGGGGTTCTTCCTACGAGCAGTACGTC. It yields the protein CASSQEAGGSSYEQYV. The genes are TRBV4-2 and TRBJ2-7; 9 bases match TRBD2. V shed 3 bases, J shed 1 base, and the junction held 7 bases outside the gene matches. Germline-derived CDR1 and CDR2 are LGHNA and YNFKEQ. The CDR3 extends over 16 amino acids.

A remark on this clonotype: A read error may be the cause here, since a much bigger clone is one base away. V is TRBV7-8 and J is TRBJ2-1; 7 bases line up with TRBD2. The junction had 6 bases not matched to a gene; V was cut back by 7 bases and J by 0 bases. The germline V gene encodes CDR1 SGHVS and CDR2 FQNEAQ. The CDR3 spans 15 residues. CDR3 sequence reads: CASTPTSSSYNEQFF. For the CDR3, the DNA is TGTGCCAGCACCCCGACTAGCAGCTCCTACAATGAGCAGTTCTTC.

The rearrangement links TRBV20-1 to TRBJ2-1; D might be TRBD2 (6 bases). The V end lost 6 bases, the J end lost 8 bases, and 17 bases lay between the germline ends. Per the germline V gene, CDR1 is DFQATT and CDR2 is SNEGSKA (reference sequence). This CDR3 is built from 13 residues. CDR3 loop: CSAPVGGGDEQFF. The CDR3 DNA reads as TGCAGTGCCCCAGTGGGAGGCGGAGATGAGCAGTTCTTC.

This clonotype has a handful of counts. The rearrangement uses TRBV7-9 and TRBJ2-1; TRBD1 matches 10 bases. Losses at the gene ends were 5 bases for V and 7 bases for J; bases not matched to a gene: 5. Per germline, CDR1 SEHNR and CDR2 FQNEAQ (reference sequence). This CDR3 is built from 14 residues. The CDR3 DNA reads as TGTGCCAGCAGCCCCGGGACAGGGGTAAATGAGCAGTTCTTC. Protein product: CASSPGTGVNEQFF.

The sample holds a few counts of this clonotype. In DNA, the CDR3 is TGCAGCGTTGACCGGGACAGGGAGAAGGACGGCTATGGCTACACCTTC. Translated, it gives CSVDRDREKDGYGYTF. The rearrangement links TRBV29-1 to TRBJ1-2, with 9 bases lining up with TRBD1. CDR1 and CDR2 (germline): SQVTM, ANQGSEA. The CDR3 sequence is 16 residues long. V dropped 3 bases and J dropped 4; count of bases not matched to a gene: 12.

A few counts support this clonotype. CDR3 protein: CASSPITGQGYNEQFF. For the CDR3, the DNA is TGTGCCAGCAGCCCTATAACGGGACAGGGATACAATGAGCAGTTCTTC. The V and J genes are TRBV7-6 and TRBJ2-1; 9 nucleotides match TRBD1. The CDR3 loop spans 16 amino acids. Per the germline V gene, CDR1 is SGHVS and CDR2 is FNYEAQ. Trimming took 5 bases from V and 4 from J; bases not matched to a gene: 9.

The V gene is TRBV29-1, the J gene TRBJ1-1; 7 bases align to TRBD1. Germline CDR1 is SQVTM and CDR2 is ANQGSEA. Trimming removed 6 bases from V and 5 bases from J; junction bases left unmatched: 9. The CDR3 is 13 amino acids. The CDR3: CSVAGGTGTEAFF. The CDR3 DNA reads TGCAGCGTGGCAGGGGGGACTGGGACTGAAGCTTTCTTT.

This clonotype has a count of ten or more. The chain is built from TRBV7-2 and TRBJ2-3, with TRBD2 matching 8 bases. V shed 1 base and J 6 bases; nucleotides not matched to a gene: 9. The CDR3 length is 16 residues. The germline V gene encodes CDR1 SGHTA and CDR2 FQGNSA. The CDR3 protein is CASSLELSGGMDTQYF. The CDR3 coding sequence is TGTGCCAGCAGCTTAGAGTTGAGCGGGGGAATGGATACGCAGTATTTT. Supplemented by reference TRBV7-2 and TRBJ2-3, the full variable domain reads GAGVSQSPSNKVTEKGKDVELRCDPISGHTALYWYRQSLGQGLEFLIYFQGNSAPDKSGLPSDRFSAERTGGSVSTLTIQRTQQEDSAVYLCASSLELSGGMDTQYFGPGTRLTVL.

The V gene is TRBV7-6, the J gene TRBJ1-1; D is unresolved. Trimming removed 4 bases from V and 5 bases from J, with 20 bases in between. Looked up from germline, CDR1 is SGHVS and CDR2 is FNYEAQ. This CDR3 comprises 16 residues. As DNA, the CDR3 is TGTGCCAGCAGCTCACGCGCTAATCCCCCGATTACTGAAGCTTTCTTT. It is translated as CASSSRANPPITEAFF.

The V and J genes are TRBV6-5 and TRBJ1-3, with TRBD1 as a possible D gene (5 bases). The V end was cut by 2 bases, the J end by 2 bases, with 10 bases between. Germline values: CDR1 MNHEY, CDR2 SVGAGI. This CDR3 comprises 15 residues. This CDR3 reads CASSYGDGAGNTIYF. The CDR3 DNA is TGTGCCAGCAGTTACGGGGACGGTGCTGGAAACACCATATATTTT.

This clonotype has only a few counts. V is TRBV12-5 and J is TRBJ2-2, with TRBD1 matching 9 bases. The CDR3 extends over 17 amino acids. CDR1 is LGHNT, CDR2 FRNRAP, per germline. V was clipped by 2 bases and J by 6 bases; unmatched bases: 10. The CDR3 region is CASGLHRDRDWAGELFF. As DNA, the CDR3 is TGTGCTAGTGGTTTGCACCGGGACAGGGATTGGGCCGGGGAGCTGTTTTTT.

Only a few counts were recorded for this clonotype. This sequence joins TRBV6-4 and TRBJ2-1; 8 bases fit TRBD1. The V segment lost 5 bases and the J segment 4 bases; nucleotides outside the gene matches: 7. CDR3 length: 15 residues. CDR1 is MRHNA and CDR2 is SNTAGT in the germline V gene. CDR3 coding DNA: TGTGCCAGCAGTACGGACAGGGCAGCTTACAATGAGCAGTTCTTC. Residues: CASSTDRAAYNEQFF.

The table lists this clonotype with many counts. The rearrangement links TRBV7-9 to TRBJ2-7, with 7 bases identical to TRBD1. J was trimmed by 3 bases and V by 1 base; bases with no gene match: 6. The V gene's germline CDR1 is SEHNR and CDR2 FQNEAQ (reference sequence). The length of the CDR3 is 15 residues. The CDR3 loop reads CASSLDPGTVYEQYF. The CDR3 DNA reads TGTGCCAGCAGCTTAGACCCCGGGACAGTCTACGAGCAGTACTTC. The full variable domain, rest sourced from reference TRBV7-9 and TRBJ2-7, is DTGVSQNPRHKITKRGQNVTFRCDPISEHNRLYWYRQTLGQGPEFLTYFQNEAQLEKSRLLSDRFSAERPKGSFSTLEIQRTEQGDSAMYLCASSLDPGTVYEQYFGPGTRLTVT.

The gene calls are TRBV9 and TRBJ1-4; D ambiguous. This CDR3 has 14 residues. Germline CDR1 is SGDLS and CDR2 is YYNGEE. V was trimmed by 0 bases and J by 6 bases, leaving 9 bases between them. The CDR3 DNA reads as TGTGCCAGCAGCGTAGGAGGGCGGGATGAAAAACTGTTTTTT. Encoded protein: CASSVGGRDEKLFF.

This clonotype was seen at least ten times. V is TRBV14 and J is TRBJ2-3, with 9 nucleotides matching TRBD2. Germline-derived CDR1 and CDR2 are SGHDN and FVKESK. The CDR3 is made up of 15 amino acids. Germline trimming cut 4 bases from V and 2 bases from J; bases unmatched to any gene: 4. CDR3 residues: CASSLQRGDTDTQYF. In DNA, the CDR3 is TGTGCCAGCAGCCTGCAGCGGGGGGACACAGATACGCAGTATTTT.

This clonotype appeared a few times. The chain links TRBV20-1 to TRBJ2-3; 7 bases fit TRBD2. V lost 6 bases, J lost 3 bases, and 3 bases stayed unmatched. This CDR3 comprises 12 residues. The V gene's germline CDR1 is DFQATT and CDR2 SNEGSKA (reference sequence). The CDR3, as DNA: TGCAGTGCCAGGGAGGGAACAGATACGCAGTATTTT. Its translation is CSAREGTDTQYF.

Comments on this clonotype: A read error may account for a junction end that differs from germline. The J gene is TRBJ1-5, the V gene TRBV15; D is possibly TRBD1 (5 bases). This CDR3 region has 15 residues. From germline, CDR1 is LNHNV and CDR2 YYDKDF (reference sequence). DNA for the CDR3: TGTGTCACCAGCGGTGCCGGGGGAAGCAATCAGCCCCAGCATTTT. Translation gives CVTSGAGGSNQPQHF.

The rearrangement joins TRBV20-1 to TRBJ2-1; D assignment may be TRBD1 or TRBD2 (7 bases each). The length of the CDR3 is 15 residues. CDR1 and CDR2 from the germline V gene are DFQATT and SNEGSKA (reference sequence). The V and J ends lost 2 bases and 4 bases respectively, with 15 bases between them. The CDR3 here is CSARNAGGGYNEQFF. The CDR3 DNA sequence: TGCAGTGCTAGAAATGCAGGGGGAGGGTACAATGAGCAGTTCTTC.

The CDR3 coding sequence is TGTGCCAGTAGTATCAAGGGGGCGACGTATGGCTACACCTTC. Its protein is CASSIKGATYGYTF. V usage is TRBV19 and J usage is TRBJ1-2; TRBD1 matches at 7 bases. This CDR3 spans 14 amino acids. The germline V gene encodes CDR1 LNHDA and CDR2 SQIVND (reference sequence). Trimming at V came to 3 bases and at J to 5 bases, leaving 6 bases not matched to a gene.

The V gene is TRBV7-6, the J gene TRBJ2-2, with D hard to call. The CDR3 covers 16 residues. V gave up 4 bases and J gave up 1 base, with 13 bases separating them. The germline gives CDR1 SGHVS, CDR2 FNYEAQ. The CDR3: CASSWESPQNTGELFF. Here the CDR3 DNA reads TGTGCCAGCAGCTGGGAATCTCCCCAGAACACCGGGGAGCTGTTTTTT.

The sample holds a few counts of this clonotype. The V call is TRBV6-1, the J call TRBJ2-1; 9 nucleotides line up with TRBD1. Germline values: CDR1 MNHNS, CDR2 SASEGT. Trimming removed 5 bases from V and 2 bases from J; junction bases left unmatched: 1. CDR3 length: 14 residues. The CDR3: CASSNRGPYNEQFF. The DNA of the CDR3 is TGTGCCAGCAGTAACAGGGGGCCCTACAATGAGCAGTTCTTC.

The rearrangement joins TRBV6-2 or TRBV6-3 to TRBJ2-7; perhaps TRBD2 as D (5 bases). The CDR3 sequence is 13 residues long. CDR1 MNHEY and CDR2 SVGEGT come from the germline V gene. V lost 2 bases and J lost 4, with 9 bases in between. The CDR3 sequence is CASSYPGKYEQYV. The CDR3, as DNA: TGTGCCAGCAGTTACCCCGGGAAATACGAGCAGTACGTC.

There are many counts of this clonotype. The V call is TRBV7-2, the J call TRBJ1-2; 7 bases align to TRBD1. With V trimmed by 3 bases and J by 6 bases, 4 bases remained unmatched. From germline, CDR1 is SGHTA and CDR2 FQGNSA. The CDR3 runs 13 residues. This CDR3 reads CASSFSGTDGYTF. The CDR3 DNA reads as TGTGCCAGCAGCTTCTCCGGGACAGATGGCTACACCTTC.

This clonotype was observed a handful of times. The CDR3 coding sequence is TGTGCCAGCAGTCCAAGACAGGGCGCGGCGACTGAAGCTTTCTTT. As protein: CASSPRQGAATEAFF. The chain recombines TRBV28 with TRBJ1-1, with 7 nucleotides matching TRBD1. Germline V gives CDR1 MDHEN, CDR2 SYDVKM. J gave up 5 bases and V 5 bases, and 11 bases lay outside the gene matches. This CDR3 spans 15 amino acids.

This rearrangement joins TRBV6-2 or TRBV6-3 to TRBJ2-1; D unresolved. Germline-derived CDR1 and CDR2 are MNHEY and SVGEGT. Trimming left V 4 bases short and J 2 bases short, with 9 bases between. The CDR3 extends over 14 amino acids. CDR3 residues: CASSSTTTYNEQFF. CDR3 in DNA: TGTGCCAGCAGTTCAACTACTACCTACAATGAGCAGTTCTTC.

A few counts support this clonotype. This chain links TRBV7-9 with TRBJ2-5; TRBD2 matches at 12 bases. The CDR3 spans 17 residues. Germline CDR1 reads SEHNR; CDR2 reads FQNEAQ (reference sequence). V shed 0 bases, J shed 2 bases, and the junction held 4 bases outside the gene matches. The CDR3 sequence: CASSLADGLAGQETQYF. The CDR3 DNA is TGTGCCAGCAGCTTAGCGGACGGACTAGCGGGGCAAGAGACCCAGTACTTC.